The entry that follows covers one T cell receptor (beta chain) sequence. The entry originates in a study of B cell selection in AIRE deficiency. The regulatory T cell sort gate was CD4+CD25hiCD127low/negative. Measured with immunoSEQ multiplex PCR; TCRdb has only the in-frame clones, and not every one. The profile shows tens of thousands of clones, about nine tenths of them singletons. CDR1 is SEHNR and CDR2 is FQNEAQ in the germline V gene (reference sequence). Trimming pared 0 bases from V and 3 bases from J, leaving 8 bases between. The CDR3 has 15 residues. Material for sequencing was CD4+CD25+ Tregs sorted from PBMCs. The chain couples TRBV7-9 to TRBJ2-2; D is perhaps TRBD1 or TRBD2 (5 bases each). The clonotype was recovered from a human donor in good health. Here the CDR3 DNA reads TGTGCCAGCAGCTTAGCACGGGGCGACACCGGGGAGCTGTTTTTT. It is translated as CASSLARGDTGELFF.